These 26 T cell receptor beta chains came from one sample sequenced in a study of cytomegalovirus exposure and HLA in healthy donors. Clones were sequenced by immunoSEQ multiplex PCR, and TCRdb holds only the in-frame ones, with some missing. In the table there are 100,000 or so clones, 86% of which are singletons. The sequenced sample consisted of PBMCs. The origin of the receptors is a woman in her late teens or twenties in good health and CMV-seropositive.

This clone was detected only once. The chain combines TRBV2 with TRBJ2-2, with D perhaps TRBD1 (5 bases). Germline V gene sequence: CDR1 SNHLY, CDR2 FYNNEI. This CDR3 spans 14 amino acids. Deletions cut 5 bases from V and 6 bases from J, with 13 bases between. CDR3 sequence reads: CASSQEGVPGELFF. CDR3 nucleotide sequence: TGTGCCAGCAGTCAAGAAGGGGTTCCCGGGGAGCTGTTTTTT. Full variable domain (rest looked up from reference TRBV2 and TRBJ2-2): EPEVTQTPSHQVTQMGQEVILRCVPISNHLYFYWYRQILGQKVEFLVSFYNNEISEKSEIFDDQFSVERPDGSNFTLKIRSTKLEDSAMYFCASSQEGVPGELFFGEGSRLTVL.

This clone was detected only once. This chain uses TRBV18 with TRBJ1-3; TRBD1 matches at 7 bases. Germline V lookup: CDR1 KGHSH, CDR2 LQKENI. This CDR3 has 13 amino acids. With 6 bases clipped from V and 4 bases from J, the junction kept 3 bases outside the gene matches. The CDR3 region has the DNA TGTGCCAGCTCTCCGGACAGGGGAAACACCATATATTTT. It translates to CASSPDRGNTIYF.

The rearrangement joins TRBV25-1 to TRBJ1-4; the match to TRBD1 covers 7 bases. The CDR3 length is 15 residues. CDR1 MGHDK and CDR2 SYGVNS come from the germline V gene. J lost 8 bases, V lost 4 bases, and 10 bases had no gene match. CDR3 bases: TGTGCCAGCAGTGGGAACAGGGGAGGCGTCGAAAAACTGTTTTTT. Protein: CASSGNRGGVEKLFF.

This clone was picked up a small number of times. The V gene is TRBV9, the J gene TRBJ1-6; 10 nucleotides align to TRBD1. Germline CDR1 SGDLS, CDR2 YYNGEE. CDR3 size: 15 residues. The V gene end was trimmed by 4 bases and the J gene end by 7 bases; junction bases not matched to a gene: 5. The CDR3 DNA reads TGTGCCAGCAGCCCCCGGACAGGGGGAAATTCACCCCTCCACTTT. This codes for CASSPRTGGNSPLHF.

This rearrangement joins TRBV6-1 to TRBJ2-7; D ambiguous. Germline loops: CDR1 MNHNS, CDR2 SASEGT. V was clipped by 0 bases and J by 2 bases, with 14 bases between them. The CDR3 runs to 16 residues. CDR3 sequence (DNA): TGTGCCAGCAGTGAAGCGAGAGTAGTGCCTCCCTACGAGCAGTACTTC. This sequence encodes CASSEARVVPPYEQYF.

This clone appeared once. This chain uses TRBV10-2 with TRBJ1-5, with 9 positions matching TRBD1. CDR1 and CDR2 from the germline V gene are WSHSY and SAAADI. The CDR3 length is 16 residues. Trimming at V came to 1 base and at J to 5 bases, leaving 6 bases not matched to a gene. This CDR3 is CASSELGQGLHQPQHF. CDR3 sequence (DNA): TGCGCCAGCAGTGAGTTGGGACAGGGTTTGCATCAGCCCCAGCATTTT.

Remarks on this clone: A much more abundant neighbour one base away suggests this may be a read error. The gene calls are TRBV9 and TRBJ2-7; 8 bases are shared with TRBD1. Germline assignment: CDR1 SGDLS and CDR2 YYNGEE. The CDR3 is 13 amino acids. The trim removed 3 bases at V and 3 bases at J, leaving 2 bases unmatched. CDR3: CASSEGQGYEQYF. The CDR3, as DNA: TGTGCCAGCAGCGAAGGACAGGGCTACGAGCAGTACTTC.

This chain joins TRBV4-1 and TRBJ1-5, with D possibly TRBD1 on 5 matching bases. The CDR3 totals 15 residues. From germline, CDR1 is MGHRA and CDR2 YSYEKL. V dropped 4 bases and J dropped 6 bases, with 16 bases sitting between them. In DNA, the CDR3 is TGCGCCAGCAGCCGAGAACAGGTTTTCGGTCAGCCCCAGCATTTT. Amino acids: CASSREQVFGQPQHF.

This chain connects TRBV19 to TRBJ2-3; D may be TRBD2 (6 bases). This CDR3 has 16 amino acids. With 2 bases removed from V and 3 bases from J, the gap between germline ends came to 15 bases. Germline V CDR1 and CDR2: LNHDA, SQIVND (reference sequence). In DNA form, the CDR3 reads TGTGCCAGTAGTATACGAGGGCGGGACCCAACAGATACGCAGTATTTT. It codes for CASSIRGRDPTDTQYF.

This chain connects TRBV6-1 to TRBJ2-2; TRBD1 is a possible D gene (5 bases). Germline V gene lookup returns CDR1 MNHNS and CDR2 SASEGT. The V end lost 7 bases, the J end lost 6 bases, and 12 bases lay between the germline ends. The CDR3 runs 13 residues. CDR3 sequence reads: CASITGFSGELFF. DNA of the CDR3: TGTGCCAGCATCACAGGTTTCTCCGGGGAGCTGTTTTTT.

In this sample, this clone turned up once. The rearrangement links TRBV5-1 to TRBJ2-1, with 7 bases identical to TRBD1. The CDR3 sequence is 12 residues long. Germline CDR1 is SGHRS and CDR2 is YFSETQ. The V segment lost 4 bases and the J segment 12 bases; nucleotides outside the gene matches: 7. The CDR3 sequence is CASSQTGNAQFF. CDR3 sequence (DNA): TGCGCCAGCAGCCAGACAGGGAACGCGCAGTTCTTC.

V gene TRBV7-9 combines with J gene TRBJ1-5; the match to TRBD1 covers 9 bases. V dropped 5 bases and J dropped 5; count of bases not matched to a gene: 7. The CDR3 has 15 residues. From germline, CDR1 is SEHNR and CDR2 FQNEAQ (reference sequence). CDR3 residues: CASSRTGAEDQPQHF. The CDR3 DNA is TGTGCCAGCAGCCGGACAGGGGCTGAAGATCAGCCCCAGCATTTT.

This clone turned up a few times. This chain uses TRBV2 with TRBJ2-4; TRBD1 is a possible D gene (5 bases). CDR1 and CDR2 from the germline V gene are SNHLY and FYNNEI. The CDR3 is made up of 15 amino acids. V lost 1 base to trimming and J lost 3 bases, with 10 bases between them. CDR3 nucleotides: TGTGCCAGCAGTGAAGAGGGGCAGGTCAAAAACATTCAGTACTTC. Protein sequence: CASSEEGQVKNIQYF.

This clone was detected only once. The CDR3 DNA is TGTGCCAGCAGCCGAGAACGGAATCAGCCCCAGCATTTT. Its protein is CASSRERNQPQHF. The chain has TRBV7-2 and TRBJ1-5; no clear D gene. The germline V and J ends were trimmed by 5 bases and 4 bases, with 9 bases remaining between them. Germline V gives CDR1 SGHTA, CDR2 FQGNSA. The CDR3 is 13 residues long.

The chain is built from TRBV6-5 and TRBJ2-5, with D possibly being TRBD1 (5 bases). Germline-derived CDR1 and CDR2 are MNHEY and SVGAGI. Deletions cut 7 bases from V and 0 bases from J, with 15 bases between. This CDR3 comprises 15 residues. DNA for the CDR3: TGTGCCAGCATCGACGTGGGGCGGTACCAAGAGACCCAGTACTTC. Amino acids: CASIDVGRYQETQYF.

The V and J genes are TRBV25-1 and TRBJ1-4; 8 nucleotides agree with TRBD1. Germline CDR1 is MGHDK and CDR2 is SYGVNS. The junction had 3 bases not matched to a gene; V was cut back by 6 bases and J by 3 bases. This CDR3 contains 14 residues. This CDR3 is CASRDRGSNEKLFF. The CDR3 coding sequence is TGTGCCAGCAGAGACAGGGGTTCTAATGAAAAACTGTTTTTT.

The V and J genes are TRBV6-5 and TRBJ2-3; 9 nucleotides line up with TRBD2. The CDR3 is made up of 14 amino acids. The V gene's germline CDR1 is MNHEY and CDR2 SVGAGI. V trimming: 7 bases; J trimming: 3 bases; junction bases outside the gene matches: 5. The CDR3 loop reads CASKGGGATDTQYF. The CDR3 region has the DNA TGTGCCAGCAAGGGCGGGGGGGCGACAGATACGCAGTATTTT.

The chain is built from TRBV10-3 and TRBJ1-2; D gene uncertain. V was trimmed by 2 bases and J by 6 bases, leaving 4 bases between them. The CDR3 has 11 amino acids. Per germline, CDR1 ENHRY and CDR2 SYGVKD. The CDR3 loop reads CAISELHGYTF. The CDR3 DNA reads TGTGCCATCAGTGAGCTCCATGGCTACACCTTC.

The chain carries TRBV2 and TRBJ1-6; 9 positions match TRBD1. CDR3 length: 14 amino acids. Germline V gene lookup returns CDR1 SNHLY and CDR2 FYNNEI. The junction had 6 bases not matched to a gene; V was cut back by 6 bases and J by 9 bases. Here the CDR3 reads CASSNGQGPSPLHF. CDR3 DNA sequence: TGTGCCAGCAGCAACGGACAGGGGCCTTCACCCCTCCACTTT.

The genes are TRBV23-1 and TRBJ1-1; no clear D. TRBV23-1 is treated as an ORF (open reading frame) with a function not yet certain. V gave up 3 bases and J gave up 1 base, with 15 bases separating them. The CDR3 contains 16 residues. CDR3: CASSHSRNIPNTEAFF. CDR3 in DNA: TGCGCCAGCAGTCATTCACGTAACATACCGAACACTGAAGCTTTCTTT.

This clone showed up many times. The J gene is TRBJ2-7, the V gene TRBV18; a possible D gene is TRBD1 (5 bases). The germline V and J ends were trimmed by 4 bases and 2 bases, with 15 bases remaining between them. The CDR3 is 15 residues long. Germline CDR1 and CDR2: KGHSH and LQKENI. CDR3 nucleotide sequence: TGTGCCAGCTCACGTACAGGTCCACCAACCTACGAGCAGTACTTC. This codes for CASSRTGPPTYEQYF.

The chain couples TRBV2 to TRBJ2-2; D might be TRBD1 (6 bases). Per germline, CDR1 SNHLY and CDR2 FYNNEI. This CDR3 has 15 residues. V gave up 7 bases and J gave up 2 bases, with 14 bases separating them. The CDR3 protein is CASTPDRTNTGELFF. The CDR3 nucleotides read TGTGCCAGCACTCCAGACAGGACTAACACCGGGGAGCTGTTTTTT.

The CDR3 coding sequence is TGTGCTAGTGGTAAAGGACAGGCAAAACTGTTTTTT. It yields the protein CASGKGQAKLFF. V and J are TRBV12-5 and TRBJ1-4; 7 bases agree with TRBD1. Per germline, CDR1 LGHNT and CDR2 FRNRAP. The V and J ends lost 5 bases and 10 bases, in that order; junction bases with no gene match: 4. The CDR3 runs to 12 residues. The full variable domain, completed using reference TRBV12-5 and TRBJ1-4, is DARVTQTPRHKVTEMGQEVTMRCQPILGHNTVFWYRQTMMQGLELLAYFRNRAPLDDSGMPKDRFSAEMPDATLATLKIQPSEPRDSAVYFCASGKGQAKLFFGSGTQLSVL.

This clone showed up just once. CDR3 sequence reads: CASSRGGGRAWEQYF. The CDR3 region has the DNA TGTGCCAGCAGCCGGGGTGGCGGGAGGGCCTGGGAGCAGTACTTC. The rearrangement joins TRBV28 to TRBJ2-7, with 9 bases aligning to TRBD2. J was trimmed by 7 bases and V by 6 bases; bases with no gene match: 13. The germline V gene encodes CDR1 MDHEN and CDR2 SYDVKM. The CDR3 consists of 15 residues.

The V call is TRBV5-1, the J call TRBJ1-6; D perhaps matches TRBD1 (6 bases). The germline V and J ends were trimmed by 3 bases and 1 base, with 14 bases remaining between them. Germline CDR1 reads SGHRS; CDR2 reads YFSETQ. This CDR3 is built from 17 residues. This chain's CDR3 is CASSSGQRKSYNSPLHF. Written as DNA, the CDR3 is TGCGCCAGCAGCTCTGGACAGAGGAAATCCTATAATTCACCCCTCCACTTT.

The chain uses TRBV5-8 and TRBJ2-3; 10 bases are a match to TRBD1. The ends lost 0 bases at V and 5 bases at J; junction bases unmatched: 3. The V gene's germline CDR1 is SGHTS and CDR2 YDEGEE. The CDR3 covers 15 residues. The CDR3 sequence: CASSLGQGAGDTQYF. CDR3 coding DNA: TGTGCCAGCAGCTTGGGACAGGGGGCGGGAGATACGCAGTATTTT.